The rows below give T cell receptor beta chains drawn from one sample of a study of T cell changes during pregnancy in multiple sclerosis. Generated by immunoSEQ multiplex PCR, the TCRdb table keeps only in-frame clones and is missing some. In the table there are 40,000 to 45,000 clones, 80% to 90% of which are singletons. Specimen: CD4+ T cells from peripheral blood mononuclear cells, collected in the first trimester of pregnancy. These receptor sequences come from a female donor with multiple sclerosis, enrolled in a pregnancy study. CDR3s include the opening cysteine and the closing phenylalanine or tryptophan. D genes are given only for firm matches. Not all rows give a size; the values are once, few, many and, for expanded clones, a class.

v_call	clone_size	j_call	d_call	cdr3_aa	cdr3_nt
TRBV13	-	TRBJ2-3	TRBD2	CASSRISLLAGADPTQYF	TGTGCCAGCAGCCGTATAAGCCTTCTAGCGGGAGCCGATCCTACGCAGTATTTT
TRBV27	-	TRBJ2-3	-	CASSSDRDFTDTQYF	TGTGCCAGCAGCAGTGACCGGGACTTCACAGATACGCAGTATTTT
TRBV12-5	-	TRBJ1-2	-	CASGLGGTPYGYTF	TGTGCTAGTGGTTTGGGGGGGACACCCTATGGCTACACCTTC
TRBV5-1	-	TRBJ1-5	-	CASSPGNNQPQHF	TGCGCCAGCAGCCCAGGAAACAATCAGCCCCAGCATTTT
TRBV28	-	TRBJ2-7	-	CASRRPFTVRSPGDREEYF	TGTGCCAGCAGGAGGCCCTTTACCGTTAGGTCCCCGGGGGACAGAGAGGAGTACTTC
TRBV5-1	-	TRBJ1-4	-	CASSLAWQGGEKLFF	TGCGCCAGCAGCTTGGCCTGGCAGGGAGGCGAAAAACTGTTTTTT
TRBV5-1	once	TRBJ2-5	TRBD1	CASSLGPGQGSQETQYF	TGCGCCAGCAGCTTGGGACCGGGACAGGGGAGCCAAGAGACCCAGTACTTC
TRBV5-1	-	TRBJ2-2	-	CASRSQATGELFF	TGCGCCAGCAGATCACAGGCAACCGGGGAGCTGTTTTTT
TRBV29-1	-	TRBJ1-1	TRBD1	CSASTGGRNTEAFF	TGCAGCGCCTCGACAGGGGGTAGGAACACTGAAGCTTTCTTT
TRBV19	-	TRBJ1-4	TRBD1	CASRGTGGAPSFF	TGTGCGAGTAGGGGGACAGGGGGCGCGCCCTCGTTTTTT
TRBV6-5	-	TRBJ1-1	-	CASSGQAVMNTEAFF	TGTGCCAGCAGTGGGCAGGCTGTAATGAACACTGAAGCTTTCTTT
TRBV11-2	-	TRBJ1-5	-	CASSLSPADSFQHF	TGTGCCAGCAGCTTATCCCCGGCGGACAGTTTCCAGCATTTT
TRBV5-1	-	TRBJ2-1	-	CASGAGIDEQFF	TGCGCCTCCGGGGCGGGGATTGACGAGCAGTTCTTC
TRBV4-2	-	TRBJ2-1	-	CASSQEERAVYNEQFF	TGTGCCAGCAGCCAAGAAGAGCGAGCGGTTTACAATGAGCAGTTCTTC
TRBV11-2	few	TRBJ2-7	TRBD2	CASSQLAGGRLAYEQYF	TGTGCCAGCAGCCAACTAGCGGGGGGTCGACTTGCCTACGAGCAGTACTTC
TRBV6-1	-	TRBJ1-2	-	CASTGLKADGYTF	TGTGCCAGCACCGGACTCAAAGCTGATGGCTACACCTTC
TRBV10-3	once	TRBJ1-5	-	CAISDNNQPQHF	TGTGCCATCAGTGATAACAATCAGCCCCAGCATTTT
TRBV10-3	-	TRBJ2-2	-	CAISGLAGELFF	TGTGCCATCAGTGGACTAGCCGGGGAGCTGTTTTTT
TRBV11-2	-	TRBJ1-1	-	CASSFQGLTEAFF	TGTGCCAGCAGCTTTCAGGGTCTCACTGAAGCTTTCTTT
TRBV6-5	-	TRBJ1-6	-	CASSYGGINSPLHF	TGTGCCAGCAGTTACGGGGGGATCAATTCACCCCTCCACTTT
TRBV14	once	TRBJ2-1	TRBD1	CASSQPYRTGQHEQFF	TGTGCCAGCAGCCAACCCTACCGGACAGGGCAACATGAGCAGTTCTTC
TRBV7-9	-	TRBJ2-1	TRBD2	CASSSIGQRGGLEQFF	TGTGCCAGCAGCTCCATCGGCCAGCGGGGGGGCCTCGAGCAGTTCTTC
TRBV7-2	-	TRBJ2-7	-	CASSPSYEQYF	TGTGCCAGCAGCCCTTCCTACGAGCAGTACTTC
TRBV5-1	-	TRBJ1-2	TRBD1	CASSLTGVEGYTF	TGCGCCAGCAGCCTGACAGGGGTAGAAGGCTACACCTTC
TRBV5-8	-	TRBJ2-1	TRBD2	CASSFVTLAAYNEQFF	TGTGCCAGCAGCTTCGTCACACTAGCGGCATACAATGAGCAGTTCTTC
TRBV10-1	-	TRBJ2-7	TRBD2	CASSEGRGRRAYEQYF	TGCGCCAGCAGTGAGGGGAGGGGTAGGAGGGCCTACGAGCAGTACTTC
TRBV28	-	TRBJ1-1	TRBD1	CASRNTGGRGTEAFF	TGTGCCAGCAGGAATACAGGGGGCCGGGGCACTGAAGCTTTCTTT
TRBV27	-	TRBJ1-5	-	CASSPNSGRGQPQHF	TGTGCCAGCAGTCCCAATTCGGGGCGGGGTCAGCCCCAGCATTTT
TRBV30	-	TRBJ1-4	-	CAWSSGNEKLFF	TGTGCCTGGAGTTCAGGGAATGAAAAACTGTTTTTT
TRBV11-2	-	TRBJ2-7	-	CASSEQGFRYEQYF	TGTGCCAGCAGCGAACAGGGTTTTCGGTACGAGCAGTACTTC
TRBV27	-	TRBJ2-1	-	CASSLFRLSRDFKDSSYNEQFF	TGTGCCAGCAGCCTATTTAGACTCTCCAGGGACTTTAAAGACTCTTCCTACAATGAGCAGTTCTTC
TRBV19	-	TRBJ1-6	-	CASSTGDSYNSPLHF	TGTGCCAGTAGTACAGGGGACTCCTATAATTCACCCCTCCACTTT
TRBV7-6	-	TRBJ2-2	-	CASSGHPTGELFF	TGTGCCAGCAGCGGACACCCTACCGGGGAGCTGTTTTTT
TRBV4-2	-	TRBJ1-5	-	CASSSNTGYSNQPQHF	TGTGCCAGCAGCTCAAATACAGGTTATAGCAATCAGCCCCAGCATTTT
TRBV11-2	-	TRBJ2-7	TRBD2	CASSFGLAGTYEQYF	TGTGCCAGCAGCTTTGGACTAGCGGGAACCTACGAGCAGTACTTC
TRBV7-9	-	TRBJ1-1	-	CASSLGIKASEAFF	TGTGCCAGCAGCTTAGGTATTAAAGCTTCTGAAGCTTTCTTT
TRBV6-5	-	TRBJ2-7	-	CASSYSWSLSSYEQYF	TGTGCCAGCAGTTACTCGTGGTCGTTGAGCTCCTACGAGCAGTACTTC
TRBV18	-	TRBJ1-1	TRBD1	CASSLFLTGQENEAFF	TGTGCCAGCTCACTCTTTTTGACGGGACAGGAGAATGAAGCTTTCTTT